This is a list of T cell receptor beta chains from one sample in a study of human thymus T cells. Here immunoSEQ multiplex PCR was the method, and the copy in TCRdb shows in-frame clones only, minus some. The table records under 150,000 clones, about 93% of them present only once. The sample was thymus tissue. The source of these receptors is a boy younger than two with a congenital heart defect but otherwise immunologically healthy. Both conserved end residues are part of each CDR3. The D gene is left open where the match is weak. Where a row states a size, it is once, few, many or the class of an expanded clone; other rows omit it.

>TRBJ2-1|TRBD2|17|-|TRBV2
TGTGCCAGCAGTGAACACGGAGGGTTAGCGGGGCCCAATGAGCAGTTCTTC
CASSEHGGLAGPNEQFF
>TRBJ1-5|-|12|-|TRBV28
TGTGCCACCCACACAGCCAATCAGCCCCAGCATTTT
CATHTANQPQHF
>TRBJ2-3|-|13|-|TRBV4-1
TGCGCCAGCACCCCGGGATATACAGATACGCAGTATTTT
CASTPGYTDTQYF
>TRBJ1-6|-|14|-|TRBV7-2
TGTGCCAGCAGCCCCGCATTTGATAATTCACCCCTCCACTTT
CASSPAFDNSPLHF
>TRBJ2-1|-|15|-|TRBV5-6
TGTGCCAGCAGCTCGCTCGGGGAGGCCTACAATGAGCAGTTCTTC
CASSSLGEAYNEQFF
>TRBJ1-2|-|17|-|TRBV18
TGTGCCAGCTCACCAAAGGATAGGGACCCCGCTAACTATGGCTACACCTTC
CASSPKDRDPANYGYTF
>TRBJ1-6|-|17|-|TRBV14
TGTGCCAGCAGCCATCCCCTGCGTACAGTCTATAATTCACCCCTCCACTTT
CASSHPLRTVYNSPLHF
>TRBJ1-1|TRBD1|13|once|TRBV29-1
TGCAGCGTTGACGACAGGGTGGCGCCTGAAGCTTTCTTT
CSVDDRVAPEAFF
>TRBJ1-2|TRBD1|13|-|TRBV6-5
TGTGCCAGCAGTCAAACAGGGGGCTCGTGCTACACCTTC
CASSQTGGSCYTF
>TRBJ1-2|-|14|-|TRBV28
TGTGCCAGCAGTGTTACGGGACACCACTATGGCTACACCTTC
CASSVTGHHYGYTF
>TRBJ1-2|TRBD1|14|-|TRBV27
TGTGCCAGCAGTCATGGACAGGGGGTGGGTGGCTACACCTTC
CASSHGQGVGGYTF
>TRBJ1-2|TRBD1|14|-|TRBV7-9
TGTGCCAGCAGCGGGAGGGGGCGCGGGTATGGCTACACCTTC
CASSGRGRGYGYTF
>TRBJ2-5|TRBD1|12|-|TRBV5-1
TGCGCCAGCAGCGCGACAGGGGAGACCCAGTACTTC
CASSATGETQYF
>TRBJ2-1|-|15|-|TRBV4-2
TGTGCCAGCAGCCTAGCGCGAGAAGGGCTGAACGAGCAGTTCTTC
CASSLAREGLNEQFF
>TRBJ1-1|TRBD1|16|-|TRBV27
TGTGCCAGCAGTCCGACCTGGACAGGGAAGAACACTGAAGCTTTCTTT
CASSPTWTGKNTEAFF
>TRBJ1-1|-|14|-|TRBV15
TGTGCCACCAGCAGAGATGACGACCCCCATGAAGCTTTCTTT
CATSRDDDPHEAFF
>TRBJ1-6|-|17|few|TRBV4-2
TGTGCCAGCAGCCAAGGAGGAAGGAGCTCCTATAATTCACCCCTCCACTTT
CASSQGGRSSYNSPLHF
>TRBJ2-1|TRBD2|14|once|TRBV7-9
TGTGCCAGCAGCGGGACTAGTTCCTACAATGAGCAGTTCTTC
CASSGTSSYNEQFF